Reported below is one T cell receptor (beta chain). Via MiXCR, TCRdb re-called the RT-PCR reads, giving one row per CDR3 protein. The sample contains about 200,000 distinct CDR3 sequences, more than 35% of which appear only once. Per the germline V gene, CDR1 is SGHTA and CDR2 is FQGNSA. The CDR3 totals 14 residues. V dropped 1 base and J dropped 3 bases, with 8 bases sitting between them. The data were obtained in a study of patients and donors after allogeneic stem cell transplantation. The J gene is TRBJ2-3, the V gene TRBV7-2, with D possibly being TRBD1 (5 bases). Sequencing input: blood, either unsorted or a sorted T cell fraction (not recorded which). The receptor's source is a human donor who was either an allogeneic HSCT recipient or a stem cell or donor lymphocyte infusion donor (not recorded which). It is not recorded whose cells these are; they may come from a transplant donor. CDR3 sequence (DNA): TGTGCCAGCAGCTTAGAGGGGCGAACAGATACGCAGTATTTT. Translated, it gives CASSLEGRTDTQYF.